One and the same sample provided the 10 T cell receptor beta chains below, sequenced in a study of blood T cell repertoires in COVID-19. The repertoire was sequenced with immunoSEQ multiplex PCR; TCRdb's copy has only in-frame clones and lacks some. The sample has 200,000 to 250,000 clones, around 86% seen once. Material: PBMCs or T cells enriched from blood (not recorded which). These receptors were collected from a woman aged 45-65 years who had recovered from COVID-19.

The rearrangement uses TRBV7-9 and TRBJ1-2; 9 bases line up with TRBD1. V lost 5 bases, J lost 6 bases, and 4 bases stayed unmatched. The CDR3 has 13 amino acids. CDR1 is SEHNR and CDR2 is FQNEAQ in the germline V gene (reference sequence). This CDR3 reads CASSPQGADGYTF. CDR3 bases: TGTGCCAGCAGCCCACAGGGGGCTGATGGCTACACCTTC.

The rearrangement joins TRBV7-9 to TRBJ2-2, with 8 nucleotides matching TRBD1. V lost 5 bases to trimming and J lost 7 bases; unmatched junction nucleotides: 12. The CDR3 has 16 amino acids. Germline V gene lookup returns CDR1 SEHNR and CDR2 FQNEAQ (reference sequence). Here the CDR3 DNA reads TGTGCCAGCAGCCCCACCCCCCCTACAGGGGGCGGGGAGCTGTTTTTT. This codes for CASSPTPPTGGGELFF.

The chain uses TRBV5-1 and TRBJ2-7; D is perhaps TRBD1 (6 bases). Germline V gene lookup returns CDR1 SGHRS and CDR2 YFSETQ. With 4 bases removed from V and 0 bases from J, the gap between germline ends came to 14 bases. This CDR3 spans 15 amino acids. The CDR3 sequence is CASSTGQIHSYEQYF. The CDR3 DNA is TGCGCCAGCAGCACAGGACAGATTCACTCCTACGAGCAGTACTTC.

The chain carries TRBV19 and TRBJ1-1; 10 nucleotides align to TRBD1. The CDR3 runs to 15 residues. From germline, CDR1 is LNHDA and CDR2 SQIVND (reference sequence). The junction had 6 bases not matched to a gene; V was cut back by 6 bases and J by 2 bases. The CDR3 spells CASSRGTGANTEAFF. CDR3 in DNA: TGTGCCAGTAGCCGCGGGACAGGGGCTAACACTGAAGCTTTCTTT. The entire variable domain, with the rest obtained from reference TRBV19 and TRBJ1-1, is as follows: DGGITQSPKYLFRKEGQNVTLSCEQNLNHDAMYWYRQDPGQGLRLIYYSQIVNDFQKGDIAEGYSVSREKKESFPLTVTSAQKNPTAFYLCASSRGTGANTEAFFGQGTRLTVV.

The chain has TRBV5-1 and TRBJ2-1, with a tentative D call TRBD2 (6 bases). The length of the CDR3 is 17 residues. Trimming took off 2 bases at V and 5 bases at J, with 20 bases between the two ends. Germline V gives CDR1 SGHRS, CDR2 YFSETQ. The CDR3 DNA sequence: TGCGCCAGCAGCTTTGTCACTAGCCTCTTGGCCCACAATGAGCAGTTCTTC. Translating gives CASSFVTSLLAHNEQFF. The whole variable domain, filled in from reference TRBV5-1 and TRBJ2-1, reads KAGVTQTPRYLIKTRGQQVTLSCSPISGHRSVSWYQQTPGQGLQFLFEYFSETQRNKGNFPGRFSGRQFSNSRSEMNVSTLELGDSALYLCASSFVTSLLAHNEQFFGPGTRLTVL.

This clone was observed a handful of times. This sequence joins TRBV5-4 and TRBJ1-2, with D maybe TRBD1 (5 bases). The germline V and J ends were trimmed by 0 bases and 7 bases, with 13 bases remaining between them. CDR3 length: 14 residues. Germline loops: CDR1 SGHNT, CDR2 YYREEE (reference sequence). CDR3 loop: CASSLGAGNSGYTF. The CDR3, as DNA: TGTGCCAGCAGCTTGGGGGCAGGGAATAGTGGCTACACCTTC.

The chain recombines TRBV3-1 (or the pseudogene TRBV3-2) with TRBJ1-3; TRBD1 aligns across 9 bases. V lost 6 bases, J lost 4 bases, and 4 bases stayed unmatched. The CDR3 runs to 14 residues. CDR1 and CDR2 from the germline V gene are LGHDT and YNNKEL (reference sequence). This CDR3 reads CASSRTGAGNTIYF. CDR3 coding DNA: TGTGCCAGCAGTCGGACAGGGGCAGGAAACACCATATATTTT.

This clone came up once. The chain joins TRBV4-1 to TRBJ2-2, with 7 bases lining up with TRBD2. The CDR3 extends over 17 amino acids. Germline assignment: CDR1 MGHRA and CDR2 YSYEKL. The junction had 10 bases not matched to a gene; V was cut back by 0 bases and J by 6 bases. The CDR3 sequence: CASSQDLSGTGAGELFF. CDR3 nucleotide sequence: TGCGCCAGCAGCCAAGATCTGAGCGGGACGGGGGCCGGGGAGCTGTTTTTT.

The V call is TRBV12-3 or TRBV12-4, the J call TRBJ1-5; no clear D gene. V was clipped by 6 bases and J by 4 bases, with 10 bases between them. This CDR3 contains 13 residues. The DNA for the CDR3 is TGTGCCAGCAGGGGAGGACGGAATCAGCCCCAGCATTTT. Protein: CASRGGRNQPQHF.

V and J are TRBV27 and TRBJ2-1, with TRBD2 matching over 11 bases. V lost 7 bases, J lost 15 bases, and 14 bases stayed unmatched. The CDR3 loop spans 14 amino acids. Per the germline V gene, CDR1 is MNHEY and CDR2 is SMNVEV (reference sequence). The chain's CDR3 is CASTRVAGGLSPFF. The CDR3 bases are TGTGCCAGCACCCGGGTAGCGGGAGGGCTTTCCCCGTTCTTC.